This TCR beta chain is from a study of blood T cells in healthy people across ages. PCR was performed a second time for about 7 to 11 cycles using a sample-barcoded 5' primer and a J-beta primer mix. Each TCR beta cDNA got a 12-nucleotide random molecular identifier. TCRdb re-derived calls from the 5' RACE reads in MiXCR, one entry per CDR3 protein. Of about 1.8 million distinct CDR3 sequences detected, roughly 49% appear once; the ten largest clones hold approximately 2.1%. CDR1 and CDR2 (germline): DFQATT, SNEGSKA (reference sequence). V lost 3 bases and J lost 4, with 15 bases in between. This CDR3 is 14 amino acids long. The table lists this clonotype with a few counts. Its target is unknown. Study conclusions and caveats: More naive CD4+ cells and higher diversity marked long-lived donors relative to aged donors.

The specimen was blood. The chain carries TRBV20-1 and TRBJ2-5, with a possible D match to TRBD2 (6 bases). This receptor was obtained from a woman in her 40s in good health. The CDR3 here is CSASIGRRGETQYF. CDR3 in DNA: TGCAGTGCTAGTATCGGGCGGCGGGGAGAGACCCAGTACTTC.